Below are 3 T cell receptor beta chains sequenced from a single sample in a study of blood T cell repertoires in COVID-19. Clones were sequenced by immunoSEQ multiplex PCR, and TCRdb holds only the in-frame ones, with some missing. The sample has approximately 110,000 clones, around nine tenths seen once; the top ten hold around 2%. The sequencing sample was made of peripheral blood. Source of these receptors: a middle-aged man with COVID-19, enrolled during active disease.

The genes are TRBV5-4 and TRBJ1-1; 9 bases agree with TRBD1. The CDR3 is made up of 13 amino acids. The V gene end was trimmed by 5 bases and the J gene end by 6 bases; junction bases not matched to a gene: 5. Germline V gene sequence: CDR1 SGHNT, CDR2 YYREEE (reference sequence). The CDR3 spells CASSPQGASEAFF. DNA of the CDR3: TGTGCCAGCAGTCCACAGGGGGCATCTGAAGCTTTCTTT.

The genes are TRBV6-5 and TRBJ1-3; D might be TRBD1 (6 bases). Trimming took off 5 bases at V and 0 bases at J, with 8 bases between the two ends. Germline values: CDR1 MNHEY, CDR2 SVGAGI. This CDR3 contains 14 residues. This CDR3 reads CASSRTVSGNTIYF. CDR3 bases: TGTGCCAGCAGTAGGACAGTCTCTGGAAACACCATATATTTT.

This clone was seen just once. The chain is built from TRBV29-1 and TRBJ2-1, with 7 bases identical to TRBD1. The CDR3 is 17 amino acids. CDR1 and CDR2 (germline): SQVTM, ANQGSEA. With V trimmed by 4 bases and J by 4 bases, 16 bases remained unmatched. The CDR3 protein is CSVGSGGAQVIYNEQFF. CDR3 bases: TGCAGCGTTGGGTCAGGGGGTGCCCAAGTTATTTACAATGAGCAGTTCTTC.